The 13 T cell receptor beta chains listed next were all sequenced from one sample in a study of T cell changes during pregnancy in multiple sclerosis. Produced via immunoSEQ multiplex PCR; TCRdb's table is partial and in-frame only. The table shows about 75,000 clones, with around 90% occurring only once. Specimen: CD4+ T cells from peripheral blood mononuclear cells, collected before pregnancy. These receptors originate from a female donor with multiple sclerosis, enrolled in a pregnancy study.

The rearrangement joins TRBV5-4 to TRBJ2-7; 7 bases are shared with TRBD1. CDR1 SGHNT and CDR2 YYREEE come from the germline V gene (reference sequence). CDR3 length equals 14 residues. V gave up 4 bases and J gave up 2 bases; unmatched junction bases: 6. The CDR3 DNA sequence: TGTGCCAGCAGCCTGGGACAGAGAACCTACGAGCAGTACTTC. Protein product: CASSLGQRTYEQYF.

This clone is a singleton in its sample. The chain combines TRBV7-2 with TRBJ2-1; TRBD2 matches at 9 bases. CDR1 is SGHTA, CDR2 FQGNSA, per germline. The CDR3 is made up of 15 amino acids. Germline trimming cut 1 base from V and 9 bases from J; bases unmatched to any gene: 7. Here the CDR3 DNA reads TGTGCCAGCAGCTTAGATCGCGGGGGGGCGGGTGAGCAGTTCTTC. Encoded protein: CASSLDRGGAGEQFF.

This chain uses TRBV10-3 with TRBJ1-2, with D tentatively TRBD1 (6 bases). The ends were cut back, 4 bases at V and 2 bases at J, with 14 bases in the middle. The germline V gene encodes CDR1 ENHRY and CDR2 SYGVKD. The CDR3 covers 15 residues. CDR3 in DNA: TGTGCCATCAGTGTAGGCCGGGACAACAACTATGGCTACACCTTC. Residues: CAISVGRDNNYGYTF.

The rearrangement uses TRBV15 and TRBJ2-7, with a possible D match to TRBD1 (6 bases). CDR1 LNHNV and CDR2 YYDKDF come from the germline V gene (reference sequence). The CDR3 totals 16 residues. The V end lost 4 bases, the J end lost 0 bases, and 16 bases lay between the germline ends. The CDR3 loop is CATSTRDRSSSYEQYF. The CDR3 coding sequence is TGTGCCACCAGCACCAGAGACAGGTCCAGCTCCTACGAGCAGTACTTC.

The CDR3 sequence: CSVGAGSIETQYF. CDR3 bases: TGCAGCGTTGGAGCGGGATCGATAGAGACCCAGTACTTC. The chain recombines TRBV29-1 with TRBJ2-5; 7 bases line up with TRBD2. Unmatched junction bases numbered 6, after V lost 4 bases and J lost 4 bases. The CDR3 length is 13 residues. Germline lookup yields CDR1 SQVTM and CDR2 ANQGSEA.

The chain uses TRBV9 and TRBJ1-4, with D tentatively TRBD1 (6 bases). The V gene lost 4 bases and the J gene lost 8 bases, with 12 bases spanning the gap. Germline CDR1 SGDLS, CDR2 YYNGEE. CDR3 length equals 13 residues. The CDR3 DNA reads TGTGCCAGCAGCAGGGACAACCTCGAAAAACTGTTTTTT. This encodes CASSRDNLEKLFF.

The gene calls are TRBV11-3 and TRBJ1-1; 7 nucleotides agree with TRBD1. CDR3 length equals 13 residues. Germline trimming cut 2 bases from V and 4 bases from J; bases unmatched to any gene: 1. Germline values: CDR1 SGHNT, CDR2 YENEEA. This chain's CDR3 is CASSLRGRTEAFF. CDR3 DNA sequence: TGTGCCAGCAGCTTAAGGGGGCGCACTGAAGCTTTCTTT.

The genes are TRBV27 and TRBJ2-7; 14 bases are shared with TRBD2. This CDR3 region has 14 residues. Germline loops: CDR1 MNHEY, CDR2 SMNVEV (reference sequence). The trim removed 5 bases at V and 6 bases at J, leaving 3 bases unmatched. The DNA of the CDR3 is TGTGCCAGCAGTGGACTAGCGGGAGGTCGCGAGCAGTACTTC. Encoded protein: CASSGLAGGREQYF.

This chain connects TRBV2 to TRBJ2-1; 12 bases align to TRBD2. The CDR3 has 15 amino acids. The germline V gene has CDR1 SNHLY and CDR2 FYNNEI. V trimming: 5 bases; J trimming: 7 bases; junction bases outside the gene matches: 6. CDR3 sequence reads: CASSPQGLAGNEQFF. The DNA for the CDR3 is TGTGCCAGCAGTCCACAAGGACTAGCGGGGAATGAGCAGTTCTTC.

The rearrangement joins TRBV18 to TRBJ2-7, with 7 bases identical to TRBD2. From germline, CDR1 is KGHSH and CDR2 LQKENI. CDR3 size: 17 residues. Trimming cost V 0 bases and J 2 bases; bases outside gene matches: 10. CDR3 sequence reads: CASSPPRGERGTYEQYF. CDR3 bases: TGTGCCAGCTCACCACCACGCGGCGAGCGGGGTACCTACGAGCAGTACTTC. Combining the CDR3 with reference TRBV18 and TRBJ2-7 gives the whole variable domain NAGVMQNPRHLVRRRGQEARLRCSPMKGHSHVYWYRQLPEEGLKFMVYLQKENIIDESGMPKERFSAEFPKEGPSILRIQQVVRGDSAAYFCASSPPRGERGTYEQYFGPGTRLTVT.

The chain couples TRBV5-6 to TRBJ2-5; TRBD2 matches at 8 bases. V lost 4 bases and J lost 4; bases outside the gene matches: 6. This CDR3 contains 14 residues. From germline, CDR1 is SGHDT and CDR2 YYEEEE. The CDR3 loop reads CASSPAGRGETQYF. In DNA form, the CDR3 reads TGTGCCAGCAGCCCAGCCGGGAGGGGAGAGACCCAGTACTTC.

The rearrangement uses TRBV19 and TRBJ2-3, with 7 bases aligning to TRBD2. CDR1 is LNHDA, CDR2 SQIVND, per germline (reference sequence). With V trimmed by 6 bases and J by 4 bases, 4 bases remained unmatched. The CDR3 covers 13 residues. CDR3: CASRPSGPDTQYF. The DNA of the CDR3 is TGTGCCAGTAGGCCTAGCGGTCCAGATACGCAGTATTTT.

This clone was picked up a small number of times. The chain couples TRBV18 to TRBJ1-5, with no clear D. This CDR3 is built from 13 residues. The V gene's germline CDR1 is KGHSH and CDR2 LQKENI. Trimming shortened V by 8 bases and J by 5 bases, and 13 bases separated the two germline ends. Here the CDR3 DNA reads TGTGCCAGCACCGACTCCAATGATCAGCCCCAGCATTTT. This translates into CASTDSNDQPQHF.